The rows below give T cell receptor beta chains drawn from one sample of a study of regulatory T cells in long-lasting Graves disease. TCRdb ran MiXCR on the multiplex PCR reads and lists one entry per CDR3 protein. The table records 360,000 or so distinct CDR3 sequences, approximately 12% of them present only once. This sample was shared with a second study, whose subject was T cells in Graves' hyperthyroidism and ophthalmopathy.

The sequenced sample was peripheral blood mononuclear cells (PBMCs), obtained at new diagnosis, from a patient treated with antithyroid drugs. The receptors were sampled from a woman between 18 and 29 years old with Graves disease. Each CDR3 is given with its conserved first and last residue. A D gene is named only where the DNA matches it firmly. The size of a clone is reported for some rows only, either as once, few or many, or as a class for expanded clones.

v_call	j_call	d_call	clone_size	cdr3_aa	cdr3_nt
TRBV7-2	TRBJ1-2	.	few	CASSLGRQTNYGYTF	TGTGCCAGCAGCTTAGGCAGACAGACTAACTATGGCTACACCTTC
TRBV6-2/TRBV6-3	TRBJ2-2	TRBD1	.	CASSYLRDRANTGELFF	TGTGCCAGCAGTTACTTGAGGGACAGAGCGAACACCGGGGAGCTGTTTTTT
TRBV11-3	TRBJ2-6	.	few	CASSPRTKVETGANVLTF	TGTGCCAGCAGCCCCCGGACGAAGGTGGAGACTGGGGCCAACGTCCTGACTTTC
TRBV7-9	TRBJ1-4	TRBD1	many	CASSRAGGRNEKLFF	TGTGCCAGCAGCCGCGCAGGGGGCCGGAATGAAAAACTGTTTTTT
TRBV3-1	TRBJ2-5	TRBD2	many	CASSQVAGGLQETQYF	TGTGCCAGCAGCCAAGTTGCGGGGGGCCTCCAAGAGACCCAGTACTTC
TRBV7-9	TRBJ2-3	.	few	CASSFLEFGDTQYF	TGTGCCAGCAGCTTTTTGGAGTTCGGAGATACGCAGTATTTT
TRBV20-1	TRBJ2-1	TRBD2	many	CSARIGTSGRAYSRAYNEQFF	TGCAGTGCTAGAATAGGAACTAGCGGGAGGGCCTATTCCCGGGCCTACAATGAGCAGTTCTTC
TRBV20-1	TRBJ1-1	TRBD1	.	CSARDGQGSQGGEAFF	TGCAGTGCTAGAGATGGACAGGGATCCCAGGGAGGTGAAGCTTTCTTT
TRBV12-3/TRBV12-4	TRBJ2-3	.	few	CASSLNGDTDTQYF	TGTGCCAGCAGTTTGAACGGGGACACAGATACGCAGTATTTT
TRBV6-1	TRBJ2-7	TRBD1	many	CASSGRGIEQYF	TGTGCCAGCAGCGGCAGGGGGATCGAGCAGTACTTC
TRBV10-3	TRBJ2-1	TRBD2	many	CAIRTSGTHNEQFF	TGTGCCATCAGAACTAGCGGGACTCACAATGAGCAGTTCTTC
TRBV12-3/TRBV12-4	TRBJ1-2	.	.	CASSAVRGYGYTF	TGTGCCAGCAGTGCCGTCCGTGGGTATGGCTACACCTTC
TRBV6-5	TRBJ2-1	.	many	CASSYSRDTYNEQFF	TGTGCCAGCAGTTACTCCCGGGACACCTACAATGAGCAGTTCTTC
TRBV2	TRBJ2-1	.	many	CASNAGTYRNEQFF	TGTGCCAGCAACGCAGGGACGTATCGCAATGAGCAGTTCTTC
TRBV20-1	TRBJ2-5	TRBD2	.	CSAHSLAGGETQYF	TGCAGTGCTCACTCACTAGCGGGGGGAGAGACCCAGTACTTC
TRBV11-2	TRBJ1-6	TRBD1	many	CASSLRGDRTYSPLHF	TGTGCCAGCAGCTTAAGGGGGGACAGAACCTATTCACCCCTCCACTTT
TRBV6-4	TRBJ2-3	.	many	CASSDSGSTDTQYF	TGTGCCAGCAGTGACTCGGGAAGCACAGATACGCAGTATTTT
TRBV11-2	TRBJ2-1	.	many	CASSLGANNEQFF	TGTGCCAGCAGCTTAGGGGCGAACAATGAGCAGTTCTTC
TRBV7-2	TRBJ2-2	.	few	CASSLQPVTGELFF	TGTGCCAGCAGCCTCCAACCGGTCACCGGGGAGCTGTTTTTT
TRBV3-1	TRBJ1-2	.	many	CASSPGHYGYTF	TGTGCCAGCAGCCCCGGGCACTATGGCTACACCTTC
TRBV7-2	TRBJ2-2	TRBD1	few	CASGDRATGELFF	TGTGCCAGTGGGGACAGGGCCACCGGGGAGCTGTTTTTT
TRBV30	TRBJ2-3	TRBD1	many	CAWNQDRGQTDTQYF	TGTGCCTGGAACCAGGACAGGGGGCAAACAGATACGCAGTATTTT
TRBV20-1	TRBJ1-5	TRBD1	.	CSAMGTGTIFSNQPQHF	TGCAGTGCTATGGGGACAGGGACGATTTTTAGCAATCAGCCCCAGCATTTT
TRBV29-1	TRBJ1-2	TRBD1	many	CSVGWTGPYGYTF	TGCAGCGTTGGCTGGACAGGGCCGTATGGCTACACCTTC
TRBV20-1	TRBJ2-5	TRBD2	many	CSARIPSGAHGETQYF	TGCAGTGCTAGGATCCCTAGCGGGGCCCATGGGGAGACCCAGTACTTC
TRBV20-1	TRBJ1-1	.	many	CSARDLDSLNTEAFF	TGCAGTGCTAGAGATTTGGACAGCTTGAACACTGAAGCTTTCTTT
TRBV18	TRBJ2-1	.	.	CASSPVVNEQFF	TGTGCCAGCTCACCCGTGGTTAATGAGCAGTTCTTC
TRBV15	TRBJ2-3	TRBD2	many	CATSRDHGLAGTWAQYF	TGTGCCACCAGCAGAGACCACGGACTAGCGGGCACATGGGCGCAGTATTTT
TRBV14	TRBJ2-3	.	.	CASSPFNRLDTQYF	TGTGCCAGCAGCCCCTTCAACCGGCTAGATACGCAGTATTTT
TRBV7-2	TRBJ2-5	TRBD1	many	CASSPHPGQQETQYF	TGTGCCAGCAGCCCCCACCCGGGACAGCAAGAGACCCAGTACTTC
TRBV6-1	TRBJ1-5	TRBD1	many	CASRKGTGLSNQPQHF	TGTGCCAGCAGAAAAGGGACAGGTTTGAGCAATCAGCCCCAGCATTTT
TRBV6-1	TRBJ2-1	.	.	CASSPRVRRFF	TGTGCCAGCAGTCCCCGGGTCCGGAGGTTCTTC
TRBV20-1	TRBJ2-7	TRBD1	many	CSARWTGVPYEQYF	TGCAGTGCCCGATGGACAGGCGTACCGTACGAGCAGTACTTC
TRBV3-1	TRBJ2-5	.	many	CASSHGEETQYF	TGTGCCAGCAGCCATGGTGAGGAGACCCAGTACTTC
TRBV3-1	TRBJ1-5	.	few	CASSQGAWDQPQHF	TGTGCCAGCAGCCAAGGGGCCTGGGATCAGCCCCAGCATTTT
TRBV7-2	TRBJ2-3	TRBD2	many	CAWDPTGTSGRNTQYF	TGTGCCTGGGACCCAACCGGGACTAGCGGGAGAAATACGCAGTATTTT
TRBV7-9	TRBJ1-1	.	few	CASSSKGGADPEAFF	TGTGCCAGCAGCTCGAAGGGGGGGGCTGACCCTGAAGCTTTCTTT
TRBV11-1	TRBJ2-3	.	few	CASSASFVTDTQYF	TGTGCCAGCAGCGCCTCTTTCGTTACAGATACGCAGTATTTT
TRBV6-1	TRBJ2-2	TRBD2	many	CASSEMAGGATGELFF	TGTGCCAGCAGTGAAATGGCGGGGGGCGCCACCGGGGAGCTGTTTTTT
TRBV5-5	TRBJ2-7	.	.	CASSFLGDEQYF	TGTGCCAGCAGCTTCTTAGGGGACGAGCAGTACTTC
TRBV7-9	TRBJ2-3	TRBD2	many	CASSLIAGGDTQYF	TGTGCCAGCAGCTTAATAGCGGGAGGAGATACGCAGTATTTT